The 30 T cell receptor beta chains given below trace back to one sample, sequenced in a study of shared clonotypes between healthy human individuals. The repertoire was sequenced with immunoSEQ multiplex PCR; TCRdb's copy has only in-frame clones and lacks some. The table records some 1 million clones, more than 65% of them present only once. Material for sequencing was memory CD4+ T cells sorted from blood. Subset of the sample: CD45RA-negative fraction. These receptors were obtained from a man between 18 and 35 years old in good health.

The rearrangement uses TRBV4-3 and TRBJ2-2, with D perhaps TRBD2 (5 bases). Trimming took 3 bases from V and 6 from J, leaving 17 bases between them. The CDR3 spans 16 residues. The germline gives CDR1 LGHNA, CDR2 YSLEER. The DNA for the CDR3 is TGCGCCAGCAGCCACTCCGGTGCGGGTCGGCCCGGGGAGCTGTTTTTT. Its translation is CASSHSGAGRPGELFF.

The CDR3 protein is CASSSDRGSPLHF. The CDR3 region has the DNA TGCGCCAGCAGCTCGGACAGGGGTTCACCCCTCCACTTT. The chain combines TRBV5-1 with TRBJ1-6, with 9 bases aligning to TRBD1. This CDR3 has 13 amino acids. The V segment lost 3 bases and the J segment 9 bases; nucleotides outside the gene matches: 1. Looked up from germline, CDR1 is SGHRS and CDR2 is YFSETQ.

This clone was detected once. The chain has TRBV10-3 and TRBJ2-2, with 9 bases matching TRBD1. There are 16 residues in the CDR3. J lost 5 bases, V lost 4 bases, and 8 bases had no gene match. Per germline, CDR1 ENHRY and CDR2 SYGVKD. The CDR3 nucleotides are TGTGCCATCAGTGGGAGGACAGGGGTCCGAACCGGGGAGCTGTTTTTT. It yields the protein CAISGRTGVRTGELFF.

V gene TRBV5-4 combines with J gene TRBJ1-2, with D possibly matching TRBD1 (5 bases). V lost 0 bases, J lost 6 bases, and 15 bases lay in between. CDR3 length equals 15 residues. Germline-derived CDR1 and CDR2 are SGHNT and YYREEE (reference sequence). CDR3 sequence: CASSLAGQGRDGYTF. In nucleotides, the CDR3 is TGTGCCAGCAGCTTGGCCGGGCAGGGTCGGGATGGCTACACCTTC.

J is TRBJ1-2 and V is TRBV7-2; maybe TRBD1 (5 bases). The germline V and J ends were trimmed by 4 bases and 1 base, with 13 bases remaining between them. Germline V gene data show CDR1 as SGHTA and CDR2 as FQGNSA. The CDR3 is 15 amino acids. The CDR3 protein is CASSSRDGVNYGYTF. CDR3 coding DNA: TGTGCCAGCAGCTCCCGGGACGGGGTTAACTATGGCTACACCTTC.

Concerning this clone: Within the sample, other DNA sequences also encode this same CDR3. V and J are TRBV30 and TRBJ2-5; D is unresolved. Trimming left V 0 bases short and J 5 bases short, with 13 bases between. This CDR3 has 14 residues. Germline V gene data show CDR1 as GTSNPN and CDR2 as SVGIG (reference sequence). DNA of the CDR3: TGTGCCTGGAGTGTATTCCAGGTCCGGGAGACCCAGTACTTC. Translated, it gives CAWSVFQVRETQYF.

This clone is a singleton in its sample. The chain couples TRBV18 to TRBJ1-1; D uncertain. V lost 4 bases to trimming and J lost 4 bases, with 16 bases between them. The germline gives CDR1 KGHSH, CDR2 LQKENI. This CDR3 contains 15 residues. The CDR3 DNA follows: TGTGCCAGCTCACGAGAGACGCTGAGTACCACTGAAGCTTTCTTT. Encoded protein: CASSRETLSTTEAFF.

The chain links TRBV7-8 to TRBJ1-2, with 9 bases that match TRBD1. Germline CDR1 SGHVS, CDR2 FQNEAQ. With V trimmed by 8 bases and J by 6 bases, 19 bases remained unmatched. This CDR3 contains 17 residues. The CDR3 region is CASWSSGQGGFQDGYTF. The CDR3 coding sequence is TGTGCCAGCTGGTCTTCGGGACAGGGCGGATTCCAGGATGGCTACACCTTC.

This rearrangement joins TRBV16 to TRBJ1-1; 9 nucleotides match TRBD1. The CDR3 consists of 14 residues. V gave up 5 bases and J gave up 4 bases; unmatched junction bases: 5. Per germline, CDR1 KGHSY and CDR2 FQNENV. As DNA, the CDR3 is TGTGCCAGCAGCGTGGACAGGGGCGGCACTGAAGCTTTCTTT. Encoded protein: CASSVDRGGTEAFF.

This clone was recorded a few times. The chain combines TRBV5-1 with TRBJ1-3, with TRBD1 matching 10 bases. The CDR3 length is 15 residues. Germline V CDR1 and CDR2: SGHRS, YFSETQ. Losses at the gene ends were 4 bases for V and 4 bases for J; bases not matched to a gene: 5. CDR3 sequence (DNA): TGCGCCAGCAGCGTAGACAGGGGGCCGGGAAACACCATATATTTT. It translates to CASSVDRGPGNTIYF.

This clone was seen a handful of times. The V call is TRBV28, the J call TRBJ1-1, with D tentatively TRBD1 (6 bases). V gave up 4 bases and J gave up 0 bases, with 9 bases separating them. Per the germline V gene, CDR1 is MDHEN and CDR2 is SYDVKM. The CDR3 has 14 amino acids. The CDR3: CASSYGQLNTEAFF. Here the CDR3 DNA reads TGTGCCAGCAGTTACGGACAGCTGAACACTGAAGCTTTCTTT.

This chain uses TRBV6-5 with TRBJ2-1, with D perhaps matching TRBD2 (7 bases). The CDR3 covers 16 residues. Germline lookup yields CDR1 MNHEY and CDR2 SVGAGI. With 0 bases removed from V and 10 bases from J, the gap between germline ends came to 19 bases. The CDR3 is CASSYSYWEGGGEQFF. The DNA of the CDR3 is TGTGCCAGCAGTTACTCATACTGGGAGGGTGGGGGCGAGCAGTTCTTC.

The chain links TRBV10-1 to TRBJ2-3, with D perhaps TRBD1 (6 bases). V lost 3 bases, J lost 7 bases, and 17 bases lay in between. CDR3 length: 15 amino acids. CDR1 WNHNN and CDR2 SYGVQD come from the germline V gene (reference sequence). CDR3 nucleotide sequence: TGCGCCAGCAGTGAAAGGGGGTGGCCCTTCAATACGCAGTATTTT. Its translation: CASSERGWPFNTQYF.

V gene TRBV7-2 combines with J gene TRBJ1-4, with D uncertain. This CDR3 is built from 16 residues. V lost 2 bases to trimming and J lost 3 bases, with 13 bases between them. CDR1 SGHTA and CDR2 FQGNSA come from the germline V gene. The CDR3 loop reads CASSLTAAVANEKLFF. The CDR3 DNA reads TGTGCCAGCAGCTTAACAGCGGCGGTGGCTAATGAAAAACTGTTTTTT.

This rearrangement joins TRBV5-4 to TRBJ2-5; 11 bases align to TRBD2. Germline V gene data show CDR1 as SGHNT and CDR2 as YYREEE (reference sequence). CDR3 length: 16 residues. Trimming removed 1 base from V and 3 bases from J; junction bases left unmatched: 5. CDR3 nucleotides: TGTGCCAGCAGCTTGAGCACTAGCGGGAGAAAAGAGACCCAGTACTTC. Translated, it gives CASSLSTSGRKETQYF.

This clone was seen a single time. The CDR3 DNA sequence: TGTGCCAGCAGCCAAGGAGTCAGCGGGGGGGCGTCGGAGACCCAGTACTTC. It encodes CASSQGVSGGASETQYF. The V gene is TRBV14, the J gene TRBJ2-5, with 10 bases lining up with TRBD2. The CDR3 has 17 amino acids. Trimming took 1 base from V and 5 from J; bases not matched to a gene: 10. Germline CDR1 is SGHDN and CDR2 is FVKESK.

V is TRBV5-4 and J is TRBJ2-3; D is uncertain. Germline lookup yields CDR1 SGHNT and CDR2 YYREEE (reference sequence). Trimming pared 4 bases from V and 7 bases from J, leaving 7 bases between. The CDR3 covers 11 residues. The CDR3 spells CASSRANTQYF. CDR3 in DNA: TGTGCCAGCAGCCGTGCAAATACGCAGTATTTT.

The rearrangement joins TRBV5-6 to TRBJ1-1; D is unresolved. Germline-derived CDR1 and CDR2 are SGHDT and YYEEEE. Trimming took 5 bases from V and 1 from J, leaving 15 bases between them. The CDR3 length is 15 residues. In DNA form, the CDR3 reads TGTGCCAGCAGGGGATATACAAGGGAGAACACTGAAGCTTTCTTT. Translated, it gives CASRGYTRENTEAFF.

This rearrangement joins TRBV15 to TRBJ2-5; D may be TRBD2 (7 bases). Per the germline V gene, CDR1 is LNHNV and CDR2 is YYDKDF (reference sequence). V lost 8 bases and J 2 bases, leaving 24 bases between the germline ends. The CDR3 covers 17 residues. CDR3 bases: TGTGCCACCCGCGGGGAAGGGGGAGGGAGGAGGCAAGAGACCCAGTACTTC. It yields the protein CATRGEGGGRRQETQYF.

CDR3 bases: TGTGCCAGCAGTCAGAGTAATGAAAAACTGTTTTTT. Protein: CASSQSNEKLFF. V gene TRBV2 combines with J gene TRBJ1-4; D call uncertain. Trimming removed 5 bases from V and 4 bases from J, with 5 bases in between. This CDR3 is 12 amino acids long. CDR1 is SNHLY and CDR2 is FYNNEI in the germline V gene.

CDR3 sequence: CASRSTGPYEQYF. The CDR3, as DNA: TGTGCCAGCAGATCGACAGGGCCCTACGAGCAGTACTTC. The rearrangement uses TRBV25-1 and TRBJ2-7; the match to TRBD1 covers 7 bases. V lost 6 bases to trimming and J lost 2 bases; unmatched junction nucleotides: 4. Looked up from germline, CDR1 is MGHDK and CDR2 is SYGVNS. This CDR3 is 13 amino acids long.

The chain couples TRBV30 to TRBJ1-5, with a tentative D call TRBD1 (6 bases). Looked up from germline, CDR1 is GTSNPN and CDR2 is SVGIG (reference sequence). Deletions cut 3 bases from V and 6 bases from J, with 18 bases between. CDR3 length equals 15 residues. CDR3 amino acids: CAWSVLGGAGQPQHF. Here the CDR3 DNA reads TGTGCCTGGAGCGTTTTGGGGGGGGCCGGTCAGCCCCAGCATTTT.

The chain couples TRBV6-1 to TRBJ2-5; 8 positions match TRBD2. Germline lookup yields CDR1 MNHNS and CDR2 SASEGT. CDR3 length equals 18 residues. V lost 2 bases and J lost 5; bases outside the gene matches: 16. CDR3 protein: CASSEYPLVAGTKETQYF. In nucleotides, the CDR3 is TGTGCCAGCAGTGAATACCCCCTCGTAGCGGGAACGAAGGAGACCCAGTACTTC.

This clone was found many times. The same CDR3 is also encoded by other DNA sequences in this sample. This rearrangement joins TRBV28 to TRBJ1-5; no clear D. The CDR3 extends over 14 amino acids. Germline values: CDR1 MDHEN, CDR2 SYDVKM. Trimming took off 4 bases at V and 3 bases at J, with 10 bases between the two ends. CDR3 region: CASSWAAFNQPQHF. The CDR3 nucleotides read TGTGCCAGCAGTTGGGCGGCCTTCAATCAGCCCCAGCATTTT.

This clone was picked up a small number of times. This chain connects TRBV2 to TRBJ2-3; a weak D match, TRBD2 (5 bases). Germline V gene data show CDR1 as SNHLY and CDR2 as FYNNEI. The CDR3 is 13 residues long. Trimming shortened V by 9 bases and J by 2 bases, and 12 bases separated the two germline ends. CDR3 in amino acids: CASSMEATDTQYF. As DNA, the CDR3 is TGTGCCAGTTCAATGGAGGCCACAGATACGCAGTATTTT.

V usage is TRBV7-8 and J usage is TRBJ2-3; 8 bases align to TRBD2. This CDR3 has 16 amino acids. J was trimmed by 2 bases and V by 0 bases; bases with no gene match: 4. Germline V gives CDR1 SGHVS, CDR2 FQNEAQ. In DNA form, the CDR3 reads TGTGCCAGCAGCTTAGCGGCTAGCGGGTCCACAGATACGCAGTATTTT. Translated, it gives CASSLAASGSTDTQYF.

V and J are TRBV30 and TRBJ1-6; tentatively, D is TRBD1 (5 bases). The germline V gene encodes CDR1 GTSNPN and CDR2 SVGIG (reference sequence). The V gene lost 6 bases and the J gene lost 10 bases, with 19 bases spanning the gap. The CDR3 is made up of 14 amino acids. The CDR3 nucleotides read TGTGCCTGTCTCTTCAAAAGGGAGGGGTCACCCCTCCACTTT. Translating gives CACLFKREGSPLHF.

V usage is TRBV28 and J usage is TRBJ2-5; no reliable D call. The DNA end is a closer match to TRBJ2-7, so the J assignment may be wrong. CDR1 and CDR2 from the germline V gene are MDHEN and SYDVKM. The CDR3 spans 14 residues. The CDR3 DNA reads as TGTGCCAGCAGTCCCCCAAGGATACCCGGCGAGCAGTACTTC. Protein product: CASSPPRIPGEQYF.

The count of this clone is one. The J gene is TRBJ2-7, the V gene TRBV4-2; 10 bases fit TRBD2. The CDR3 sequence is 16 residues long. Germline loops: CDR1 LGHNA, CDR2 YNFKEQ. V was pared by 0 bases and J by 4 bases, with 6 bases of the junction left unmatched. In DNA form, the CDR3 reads TGTGCCAGCAGCCAAGATTTAAGCGGGGGGGATTACGAGCAGTACTTC. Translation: CASSQDLSGGDYEQYF.

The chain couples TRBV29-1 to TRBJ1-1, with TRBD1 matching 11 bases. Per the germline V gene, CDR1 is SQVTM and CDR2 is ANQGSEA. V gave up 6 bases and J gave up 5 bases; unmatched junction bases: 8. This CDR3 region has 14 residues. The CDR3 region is CSVLRGTGGTEAFF. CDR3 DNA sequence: TGCAGCGTACTAAGGGGGACAGGGGGGACTGAAGCTTTCTTT.